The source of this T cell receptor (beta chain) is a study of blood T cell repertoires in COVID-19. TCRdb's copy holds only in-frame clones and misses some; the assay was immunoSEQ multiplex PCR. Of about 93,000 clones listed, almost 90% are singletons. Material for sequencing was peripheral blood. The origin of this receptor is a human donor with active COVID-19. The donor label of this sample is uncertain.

CDR3 nucleotides: TGTGCCAGCAGTCCGGTGAGGGCAAGGACAGATACGCAGTATTTT. Translating it yields CASSPVRARTDTQYF. V is TRBV2 and J is TRBJ2-3; a possible D gene is TRBD2 (5 bases). This CDR3 region has 15 residues. Germline loops: CDR1 SNHLY, CDR2 FYNNEI. Trimming took off 5 bases at V and 3 bases at J, with 15 bases between the two ends.